This T cell receptor beta chain was profiled in a study of T cells in tuberculosis. About the research overall: CD1B tetramers identified T cells specific for mycobacterial lipid GMM. General study points: A GMM-specific repertoire classifier reached 75% to 90% accuracy, AUROC more than 0.8. Active tuberculosis TCR-alpha repertoires lay closer to GMM-specific TCRs than IGRA-negative controls, suggesting clonal expansion.

The CDR3 length is 12 residues. Trimming took 3 bases from V and 8 from J, leaving 13 bases between them. Germline lookup yields CDR1 SQVTM and CDR2 ANQGSEA. On this clone: Its specificity is unknown.

Libraries were prepared by immunoSEQ multiplex PCR; TCRdb keeps only in-frame clonotypes and omits some of them. The sample consists of 30,000 to 35,000 clones, 90% to 95% of them appearing once. The rearrangement uses TRBV29-1 and TRBJ1-2; D call uncertain. The source material was PBMCs. The TCR sequence derives from a donor aged 10-30 years with latent tuberculosis or without tuberculosis infection. The CDR3 is CSVDSVYHGYTF. The DNA for the CDR3 is TGCAGCGTTGATTCGGTTTATCACGGCTACACCTTC.